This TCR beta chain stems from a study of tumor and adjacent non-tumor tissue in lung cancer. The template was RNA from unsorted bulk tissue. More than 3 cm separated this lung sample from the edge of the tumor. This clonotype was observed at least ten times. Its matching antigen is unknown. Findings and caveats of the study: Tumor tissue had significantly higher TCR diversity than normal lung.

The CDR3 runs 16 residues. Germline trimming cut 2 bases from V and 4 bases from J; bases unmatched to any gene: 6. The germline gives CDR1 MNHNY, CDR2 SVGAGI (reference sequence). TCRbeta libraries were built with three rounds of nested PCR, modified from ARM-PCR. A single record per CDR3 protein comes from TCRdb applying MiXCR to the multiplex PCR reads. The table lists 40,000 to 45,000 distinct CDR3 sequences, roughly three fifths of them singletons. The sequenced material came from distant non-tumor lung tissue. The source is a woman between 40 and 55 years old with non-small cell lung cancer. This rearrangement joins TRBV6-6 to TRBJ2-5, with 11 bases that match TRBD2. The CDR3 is CASSYRTSGFRETQYF. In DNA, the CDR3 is TGTGCCAGCAGTTACAGGACTAGCGGGTTCAGAGAGACCCAGTACTTC.